This T cell receptor (beta chain) was sequenced during a study of blood T cells in healthy people across ages. After removal of 0 bases from V and 9 bases from J, the junction contained 4 bases not matched to a gene. The CDR3 consists of 16 residues. The germline V gene has CDR1 SGHTA and CDR2 FQGNSA. Primers used in a second PCR of about 6 to 11 cycles were a sample-barcoded 5' primer and a J-beta primer mix. TCRdb re-derived calls from the 5' RACE reads in MiXCR, one entry per CDR3 protein. The data contain about 1.7 million distinct CDR3 sequences, roughly 30% of them singletons. Input material: blood. The gene calls are TRBV7-2 and TRBJ2-1, with 14 bases aligning to TRBD2. The origin of this receptor is a woman aged 25 to 39 in good health. This chain's CDR3 is CASSLAGLAGASEQFF. CDR3 nucleotide sequence: TGTGCCAGCAGCTTAGCGGGACTAGCGGGGGCCAGTGAGCAGTTCTTC.